This T cell receptor beta chain derives from a study of radiotherapy plus CTLA-4 blockade in lung cancer. This table comes from immunoSEQ multiplex PCR, and its TCRdb copy is limited to in-frame clones, with some not included. The table has roughly 97,000 clones, approximately 72% seen once. This clone was seen more than once but under ten times. Its antigen is still unknown. There are 14 residues in the CDR3. V gave up 3 bases and J gave up 3 bases, with 11 bases separating them. Germline V lookup: CDR1 LNHDA, CDR2 SQIVND (reference sequence). Overall study results and limits: Researchers report tumor-derived TCR clones expanding in blood after radiotherapy plus ipilimumab. Early blood T cell clone dynamics reportedly forecast response best, with interferon-beta.

CTLA-4 blockade with ipilimumab, together with focal radiation, was given to patients with chemo-refractory metastatic non-small-cell lung cancer. Sample: peripheral blood, taken from a patient treated with radiotherapy plus ipilimumab. The chain combines TRBV19 with TRBJ1-1; D not resolved. This receptor was obtained from a human donor with non-small cell lung cancer who had a partial response to radiotherapy plus ipilimumab. Some clones in this sample may be carry-over from other donors' samples. The DNA for the CDR3 is TGTGCCAGTAGTATCCCTGACGGGTACACTGAAGCTTTCTTT. Translating it yields CASSIPDGYTEAFF.